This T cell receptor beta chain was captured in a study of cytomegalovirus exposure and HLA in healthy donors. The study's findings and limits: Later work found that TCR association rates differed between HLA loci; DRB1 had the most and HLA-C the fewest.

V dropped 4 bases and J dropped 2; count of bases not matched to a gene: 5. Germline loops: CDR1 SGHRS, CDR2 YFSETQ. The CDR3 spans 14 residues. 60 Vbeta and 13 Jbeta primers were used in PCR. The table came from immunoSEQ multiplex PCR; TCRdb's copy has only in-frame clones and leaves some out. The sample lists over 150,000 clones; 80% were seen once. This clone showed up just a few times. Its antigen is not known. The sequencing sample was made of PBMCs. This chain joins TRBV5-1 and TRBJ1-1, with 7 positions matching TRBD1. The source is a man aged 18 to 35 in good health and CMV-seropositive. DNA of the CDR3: TGCGCCAGCAGCGTCGGACAGGCTAACACTGAAGCTTTCTTT. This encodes CASSVGQANTEAFF. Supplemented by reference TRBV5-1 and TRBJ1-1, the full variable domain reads KAGVTQTPRYLIKTRGQQVTLSCSPISGHRSVSWYQQTPGQGLQFLFEYFSETQRNKGNFPGRFSGRQFSNSRSEMNVSTLELGDSALYLCASSVGQANTEAFFGQGTRLTVV.